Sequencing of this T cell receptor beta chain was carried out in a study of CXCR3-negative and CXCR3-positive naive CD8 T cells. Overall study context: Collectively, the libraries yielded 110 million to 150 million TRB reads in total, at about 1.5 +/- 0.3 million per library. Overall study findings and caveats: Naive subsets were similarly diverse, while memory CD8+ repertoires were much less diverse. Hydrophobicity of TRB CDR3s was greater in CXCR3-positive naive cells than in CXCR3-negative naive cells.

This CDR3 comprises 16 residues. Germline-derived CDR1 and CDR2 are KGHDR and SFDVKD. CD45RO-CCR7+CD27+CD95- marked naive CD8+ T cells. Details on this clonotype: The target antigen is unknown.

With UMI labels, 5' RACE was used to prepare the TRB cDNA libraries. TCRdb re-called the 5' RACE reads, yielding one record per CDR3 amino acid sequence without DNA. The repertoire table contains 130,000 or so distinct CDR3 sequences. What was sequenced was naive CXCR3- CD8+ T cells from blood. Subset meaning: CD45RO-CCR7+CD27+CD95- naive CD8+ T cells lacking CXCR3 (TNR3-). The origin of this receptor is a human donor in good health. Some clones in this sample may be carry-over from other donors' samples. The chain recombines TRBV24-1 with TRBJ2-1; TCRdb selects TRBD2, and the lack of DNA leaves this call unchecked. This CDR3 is CATRPTGAGGGNEQFF.